This T cell receptor beta chain was captured in a study of OX40 agonist ivuxolimab in advanced cancers. With V trimmed by 4 bases and J by 4 bases, 14 bases remained unmatched. The CDR3 length is 18 residues. CDR1 is SEHNR and CDR2 is FQNEAQ in the germline V gene (reference sequence). Clones were sequenced by immunoSEQ multiplex PCR, and TCRdb holds only the in-frame ones, with some missing. The sample holds about 21,000 clones; around 84% are singletons and the top ten take around 14%. The sequence was obtained from an adult with an advanced solid tumor such as melanoma, head and neck, liver or kidney cancer. The material was CD4+ or CD8+ T cells sorted from blood, obtained in a trial of the OX40 agonist ivuxolimab. The chain couples TRBV7-9 to TRBJ2-7, with 12 nucleotides matching TRBD2. The CDR3: CASSSVTSGGPRIYEQYF. The CDR3 nucleotides read TGTGCCAGCAGCTCAGTGACTAGCGGGGGCCCTCGAATATACGAGCAGTACTTC. Supplemented by reference TRBV7-9 and TRBJ2-7, the full variable domain reads DTGVSQNPRHKITKRGQNVTFRCDPISEHNRLYWYRQTLGQGPEFLTYFQNEAQLEKSRLLSDRFSAERPKGSFSTLEIQRTEQGDSAMYLCASSSVTSGGPRIYEQYFGPGTRLTVT.